This TCR beta chain appears in the sequencing data of a study of T cells expressing NK-cell markers. At the level of the study: In sorted CD3+CD56+NKG2C+, CD3+CD56+NKG2C- and CD3+CD56-NKG2C+ T cells, TCR beta repertoires were obtained.

Findings and limits, study-wide: The same clonotypes also predominated in the CD3+CD56-NKG2C+ fraction of four donors.

TCRdb re-called the 5' RACE reads, yielding one record per CDR3 amino acid sequence without DNA. Its table lists 300,000 to 450,000 distinct CDR3 sequences. For this clonotype: The antigen remains undetermined.

The CDR3 extends over 13 amino acids. CDR1 and CDR2 from the germline V gene are DFQATT and SNEGSKA (reference sequence). Sequenced material: blood T cells: a sorted CD56 or NKG2C T cell subset, CD4+ or CD8+ T cells, or bulk PBMC T cells (not recorded which). This receptor was obtained from a man aged 18-70 years in good health. The chain is built from TRBV20-1 and TRBJ1-6; TCRdb returns TRBD1, unconfirmable since there is no DNA. Here the CDR3 reads CSARLEGQSPLHF.